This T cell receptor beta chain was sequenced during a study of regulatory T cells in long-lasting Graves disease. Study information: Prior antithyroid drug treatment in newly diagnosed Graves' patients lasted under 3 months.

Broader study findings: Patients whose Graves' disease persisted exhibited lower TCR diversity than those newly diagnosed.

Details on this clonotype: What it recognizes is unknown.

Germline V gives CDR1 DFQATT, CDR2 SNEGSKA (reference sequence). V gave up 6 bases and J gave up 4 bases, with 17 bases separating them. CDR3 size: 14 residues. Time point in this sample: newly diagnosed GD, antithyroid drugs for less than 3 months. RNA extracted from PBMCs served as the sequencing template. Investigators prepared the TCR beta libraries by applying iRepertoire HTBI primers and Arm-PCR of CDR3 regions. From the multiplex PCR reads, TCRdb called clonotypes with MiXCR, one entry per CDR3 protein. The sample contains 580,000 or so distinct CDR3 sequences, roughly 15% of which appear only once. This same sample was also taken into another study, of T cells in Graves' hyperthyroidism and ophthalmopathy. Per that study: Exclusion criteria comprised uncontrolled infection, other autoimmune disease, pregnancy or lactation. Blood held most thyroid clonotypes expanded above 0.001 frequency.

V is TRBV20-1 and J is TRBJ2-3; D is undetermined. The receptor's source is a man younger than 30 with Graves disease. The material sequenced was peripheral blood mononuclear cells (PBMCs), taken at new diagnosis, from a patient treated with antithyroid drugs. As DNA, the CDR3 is TGCAGTGCCATAGCCCGAAACTGGGCAGATACGCAGTATTTT. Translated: CSAIARNWADTQYF.